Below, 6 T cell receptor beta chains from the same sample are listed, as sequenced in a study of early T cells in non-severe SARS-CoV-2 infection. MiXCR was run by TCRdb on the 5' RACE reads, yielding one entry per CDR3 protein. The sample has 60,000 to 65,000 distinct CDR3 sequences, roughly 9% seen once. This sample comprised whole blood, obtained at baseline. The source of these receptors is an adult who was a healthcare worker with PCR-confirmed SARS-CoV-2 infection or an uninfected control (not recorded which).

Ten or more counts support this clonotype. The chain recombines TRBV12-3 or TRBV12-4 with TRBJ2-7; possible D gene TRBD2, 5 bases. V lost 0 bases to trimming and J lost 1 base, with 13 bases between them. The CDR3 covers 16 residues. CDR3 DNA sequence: TGTGCCAGCAGTTTAGCGCTCCGGGGAAATTCCTACGAGCAGTACTTC. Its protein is CASSLALRGNSYEQYF.

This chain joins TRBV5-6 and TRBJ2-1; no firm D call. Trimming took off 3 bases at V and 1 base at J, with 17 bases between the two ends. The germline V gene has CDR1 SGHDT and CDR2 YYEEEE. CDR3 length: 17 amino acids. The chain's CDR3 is CASSSNWADDSYNEQFF. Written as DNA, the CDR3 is TGTGCCAGCAGCTCAAACTGGGCCGACGATTCCTACAATGAGCAGTTCTTC.

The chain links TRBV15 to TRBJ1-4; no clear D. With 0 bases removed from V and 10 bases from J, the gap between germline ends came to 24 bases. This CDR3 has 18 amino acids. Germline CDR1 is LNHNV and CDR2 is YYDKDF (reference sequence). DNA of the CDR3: TGTGCCACCAGCAGAGACCTGCTGGGATCTCTTATAAGTGGAAAACTGTTTTTT. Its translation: CATSRDLLGSLISGKLFF.

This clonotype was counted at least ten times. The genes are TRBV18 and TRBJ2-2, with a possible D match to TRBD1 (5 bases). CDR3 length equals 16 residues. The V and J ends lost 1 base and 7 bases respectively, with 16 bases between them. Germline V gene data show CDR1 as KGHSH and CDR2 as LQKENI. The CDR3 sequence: CASSPLVTQGFGELFF. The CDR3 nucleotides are TGTGCCAGCTCACCACTTGTTACCCAGGGATTCGGGGAGCTGTTTTTT.

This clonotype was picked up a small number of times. For the CDR3, the DNA is TGTGCCAGCAGACTGGACAGCAACTATGGCTACACCTTC. It translates to CASRLDSNYGYTF. This chain uses TRBV5-4 with TRBJ1-2, with a weak D call TRBD1 (6 bases). The germline V and J ends were trimmed by 5 bases and 2 bases, with 10 bases remaining between them. CDR1 is SGHNT, CDR2 YYREEE, per germline (reference sequence). The CDR3 is 13 residues long. Based on the CDR3 plus reference TRBV5-4 and TRBJ1-2, the full variable domain is ETGVTQSPTHLIKTRGQQVTLRCSSQSGHNTVSWYQQALGQGPQFIFQYYREEENGRGNFPPRFSGLQFPNYSSELNVNALELDDSALYLCASRLDSNYGYTFGSGTRLTVV.

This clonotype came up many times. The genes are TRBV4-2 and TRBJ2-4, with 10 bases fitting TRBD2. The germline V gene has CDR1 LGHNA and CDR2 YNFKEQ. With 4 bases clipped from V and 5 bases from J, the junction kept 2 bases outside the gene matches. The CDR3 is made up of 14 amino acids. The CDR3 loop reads CASSLGLAENIQYF. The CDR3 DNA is TGTGCCAGCAGCCTTGGACTAGCGGAAAACATTCAGTACTTC.